Listed below are T cell receptor beta chains from one sample, sequenced in a study of cytomegalovirus exposure and HLA in healthy donors. Assay: immunoSEQ multiplex PCR; the TCRdb copy retains only in-frame clones and omits some. The sample holds 280,000 or so clones, approximately 90% seen once. The sample taken for sequencing was PBMCs. Source of these receptors: a woman younger than 30 in good health and CMV-seronegative. CDR3s include the opening cysteine and the closing phenylalanine or tryptophan. The D gene is left open where the match is weak. Part of the rows lack a size; the others show once, few, many or a class for expanded clones.

size: .; D: TRBD2; J: TRBJ2-1; length: 13; V: TRBV5-6; DNA: TGTGCCAGCAGCCCGACTAGCGGGGCCCTCTGGTTCTTC; CDR3: CASSPTSGALWFF
size: .; D: .; J: TRBJ1-6; length: 17; V: TRBV19; DNA: TGTGCCAGTAGTATAGATGACCCTGGCAGGGGAAGGTCACCCCTCCACTTT; CDR3: CASSIDDPGRGRSPLHF
size: .; D: TRBD2; J: TRBJ2-7; length: 13; V: TRBV27; DNA: TGTGCCAGCAGTTACGGGGGGACCTACGAGCAGTACTTC; CDR3: CASSYGGTYEQYF
size: .; D: TRBD1; J: TRBJ1-6; length: 14; V: TRBV5-1; DNA: TGCGCCAGCAGCTTGGAAGGGGGCGGTTCACCCCTCCACTTT; CDR3: CASSLEGGGSPLHF
size: .; D: TRBD1; J: TRBJ1-1; length: 13; V: TRBV6-6; DNA: TGTGCCAGCAGTGGGACAGGGGAGTCTGAAGCTTTCTTT; CDR3: CASSGTGESEAFF
size: few; D: TRBD2; J: TRBJ2-7; length: 17; V: TRBV19; DNA: TGTGCCAGTAGTAGAAGACTAGCGGGGGGGAGCTCCTACGAGCAGTACTTC; CDR3: CASSRRLAGGSSYEQYF
size: .; D: TRBD1; J: TRBJ2-7; length: 15; V: TRBV5-6; DNA: TGTGCCAGCAGCTTGGGGCCCGCACAGGGGTACGAGCAGTACTTC; CDR3: CASSLGPAQGYEQYF
size: once; D: .; J: TRBJ1-5; length: 13; V: TRBV28; DNA: TGTGCCAGCAGTTTACAGGCCCCGCAGCCCCAGCATTTT; CDR3: CASSLQAPQPQHF
size: .; D: TRBD1; J: TRBJ2-2; length: 15; V: TRBV5-1; DNA: TGCGCCAGCACCCTCGGCTGGACAGGGGACGGGGAGCTGTTTTTT; CDR3: CASTLGWTGDGELFF
size: .; D: .; J: TRBJ1-1; length: 10; V: TRBV2; DNA: TGTGCCAGGGAGGGCACTGAAGCTTTCTTT; CDR3: CAREGTEAFF
size: .; D: TRBD1; J: TRBJ2-4; length: 14; V: TRBV6-1; DNA: TGTGCCAGCGAAACAGGGGGAGCCAAAAACATTCAGTACTTC; CDR3: CASETGGAKNIQYF
size: once; D: .; J: TRBJ1-4; length: 15; V: TRBV6-5; DNA: TGTGCCAGCAGTTACGACGGGACACCTAATGAAAAACTGTTTTTT; CDR3: CASSYDGTPNEKLFF
size: .; D: .; J: TRBJ2-7; length: 14; V: TRBV5-1; DNA: TGCGCCAGCTATGCAGGGTGGAGCTCCTACGAGCAGTACTTC; CDR3: CASYAGWSSYEQYF
size: .; D: TRBD1; J: TRBJ1-5; length: 14; V: TRBV6-5; DNA: TGTGCCAGCAGTTACGGACAGGGTGCTCAGCCCCAGCATTTT; CDR3: CASSYGQGAQPQHF
size: once; D: .; J: TRBJ2-3; length: 14; V: TRBV5-6; DNA: TGTGCCAGCAGCTTGGGACAGCCGCCGAATACGCAGTATTTT; CDR3: CASSLGQPPNTQYF
size: .; D: TRBD1; J: TRBJ1-4; length: 14; V: TRBV2; DNA: TGTGCCAGCAGTGATACAGGGGTTAGTGAAAAACTGTTTTTT; CDR3: CASSDTGVSEKLFF
size: .; D: TRBD1; J: TRBJ2-1; length: 14; V: TRBV19; DNA: TGTGCCAATAGACCGGGACAGGGAGGCAATGAGCAGTTCTTC; CDR3: CANRPGQGGNEQFF
size: .; D: TRBD2; J: TRBJ2-3; length: 17; V: TRBV15; DNA: TGTGCCACCAGCAATCCCCATCTGGCGGGGGGGCAAGATACGCAGTATTTT; CDR3: CATSNPHLAGGQDTQYF
size: .; D: .; J: TRBJ2-5; length: 12; V: TRBV5-1; DNA: TGCGCCAGCAGCTCCCCATTGGAGACCCAGTACTTC; CDR3: CASSSPLETQYF
size: .; D: TRBD1; J: TRBJ1-5; length: 15; V: TRBV2; DNA: TGTGCCAGCAGAACCGGGACAGGGAGCAATCAGCCCCAGCATTTT; CDR3: CASRTGTGSNQPQHF
size: .; D: .; J: TRBJ1-6; length: 18; V: TRBV13; DNA: TGTGCCAGCAGCTTAGGAGGCGGTTTTTCCACCTATAATTCACCCCTCCACTTT; CDR3: CASSLGGGFSTYNSPLHF
size: .; D: .; J: TRBJ1-4; length: 18; V: TRBV2; DNA: TGTGCCAGCAGTGATGCCGGTACCCGGGGACTACGGGGGGAAAAACTGTTTTTT; CDR3: CASSDAGTRGLRGEKLFF
size: .; D: .; J: TRBJ1-2; length: 13; V: TRBV7-9; DNA: TGTGCCAGCAGCTTAGGCGGATCCTATGGCTACACCTTC; CDR3: CASSLGGSYGYTF
size: .; D: TRBD1; J: TRBJ1-3; length: 18; V: TRBV7-9; DNA: TGTGCCAGCAGCCAAGGGACAGTGAGATCCGACTCTGGAAACACCATATATTTT; CDR3: CASSQGTVRSDSGNTIYF
size: .; D: TRBD1; J: TRBJ2-1; length: 15; V: TRBV7-9; DNA: TGTGCCAGCAGCGACCGGGACAGGGGGCGGAATGAGCAGTTCTTC; CDR3: CASSDRDRGRNEQFF
size: once; D: TRBD1; J: TRBJ2-3; length: 15; V: TRBV6-5; DNA: TGTGCCAGTAAACGCCGGGACAGGGAGACAGATACGCAGTATTTT; CDR3: CASKRRDRETDTQYF